This is a list of T cell receptor beta chains from one sample in a study of shared clonotypes between healthy human individuals. Here immunoSEQ multiplex PCR was the method, and the copy in TCRdb shows in-frame clones only, minus some. The table lists 1.5 million to 1.9 million clones, around 98% of them singletons. Sequencing used naive CD4+ T cells sorted from blood. These receptors all stem from a young man in good health. CDR3s include the opening cysteine and the closing phenylalanine or tryptophan. The D gene is left open where the match is weak. Size is stated for part of the rows, as once, few or many counts, or as a class when the clone is expanded.

abundance: .
v_gene: TRBV18
d_gene: TRBD2
j_gene: TRBJ2-7
CDR3aa: CASSPSPGTSGNEQYF
CDR3nt: TGTGCCAGCTCACCTTCGCCCGGGACTAGCGGGAACGAGCAGTACTTC

abundance: .
v_gene: TRBV6-1
d_gene: TRBD2
j_gene: TRBJ2-2
CDR3aa: CASSELAGGANTGELFF
CDR3nt: TGTGCCAGCAGTGAACTAGCGGGAGGTGCGAACACCGGGGAGCTGTTTTTT

abundance: .
v_gene: TRBV9
d_gene: .
j_gene: TRBJ1-3
CDR3aa: CASSLRVAISGNTIYF
CDR3nt: TGTGCCAGCAGCCTACGAGTTGCGATCTCTGGAAACACCATATATTTT

abundance: .
v_gene: TRBV9
d_gene: .
j_gene: TRBJ1-1
CDR3aa: CASSPQVTWVNTEAFF
CDR3nt: TGTGCCAGCAGCCCCCAGGTCACCTGGGTCAACACTGAAGCTTTCTTT

abundance: .
v_gene: TRBV14
d_gene: TRBD2
j_gene: TRBJ2-6
CDR3aa: CASSRTSGGSGANVLTF
CDR3nt: TGTGCCAGCAGCCGGACTAGCGGGGGATCCGGGGCCAACGTCCTGACTTTC

abundance: .
v_gene: TRBV5-6
d_gene: .
j_gene: TRBJ2-7
CDR3aa: CASSLTGRYEQYF
CDR3nt: TGTGCCAGCAGCTTAACAGGGCGGTACGAGCAGTACTTC

abundance: .
v_gene: TRBV5-4
d_gene: TRBD2
j_gene: TRBJ2-1
CDR3aa: CASSLGGRRDNEQFF
CDR3nt: TGTGCCAGCAGCTTGGGCGGGAGGAGGGACAATGAGCAGTTCTTC

abundance: once
v_gene: TRBV6-1
d_gene: TRBD1
j_gene: TRBJ1-2
CDR3aa: CAALDRGPYGYTF
CDR3nt: TGTGCCGCGCTGGACAGGGGGCCCTATGGCTACACCTTC

abundance: .
v_gene: TRBV27
d_gene: TRBD2
j_gene: TRBJ2-7
CDR3aa: CASSSTSGKSYEQYF
CDR3nt: TGTGCCAGCAGCTCGACTAGCGGAAAGTCCTACGAGCAGTACTTC

abundance: .
v_gene: TRBV11-2
d_gene: .
j_gene: TRBJ2-7
CDR3aa: CASSLAGHEQYF
CDR3nt: TGTGCCAGCAGCTTAGCTGGCCACGAGCAGTACTTC

abundance: .
v_gene: TRBV19
d_gene: .
j_gene: TRBJ2-4
CDR3aa: CASSPSGNIQYF
CDR3nt: TGTGCCAGTAGCCCCTCGGGGAACATTCAGTACTTC

abundance: .
v_gene: TRBV5-6
d_gene: TRBD1
j_gene: TRBJ2-7
CDR3aa: CASTLYQGVWEQYF
CDR3nt: TGTGCCAGCACCCTCTACCAGGGGGTGTGGGAGCAGTACTTC

abundance: .
v_gene: TRBV7-9
d_gene: TRBD1
j_gene: TRBJ2-1
CDR3aa: CASRPKSGTGYYNEQFF
CDR3nt: TGTGCCAGCAGACCTAAATCCGGGACAGGCTACTACAATGAGCAGTTCTTC

abundance: .
v_gene: TRBV20-1
d_gene: TRBD2
j_gene: TRBJ2-1
CDR3aa: CSAGKREEQFF
CDR3nt: TGCAGTGCGGGAAAGCGGGAGGAGCAGTTCTTC

abundance: .
v_gene: TRBV20-1
d_gene: .
j_gene: TRBJ2-1
CDR3aa: CSTRVDHEQFF
CDR3nt: TGCAGTACTAGGGTAGACCATGAGCAGTTCTTC

abundance: .
v_gene: TRBV5-1
d_gene: TRBD1
j_gene: TRBJ2-3
CDR3aa: CASSPGQASTDTQYF
CDR3nt: TGCGCCAGCAGTCCCGGACAGGCTAGCACAGATACGCAGTATTTT

abundance: .
v_gene: TRBV2
d_gene: TRBD1
j_gene: TRBJ1-5
CDR3aa: CASRSDRGPQPQHF
CDR3nt: TGTGCCAGCAGATCAGACAGGGGGCCTCAGCCCCAGCATTTT

abundance: .
v_gene: TRBV5-1
d_gene: TRBD1
j_gene: TRBJ2-7
CDR3aa: CASSSWDRGSYEQYF
CDR3nt: TGCGCCAGCAGCTCCTGGGACAGGGGATCCTACGAGCAGTACTTC

abundance: .
v_gene: TRBV9
d_gene: .
j_gene: TRBJ1-2
CDR3aa: CASSVRSQGDYGYTF
CDR3nt: TGTGCCAGCAGCGTACGATCTCAGGGTGACTATGGCTACACCTTC

abundance: .
v_gene: TRBV30
d_gene: .
j_gene: TRBJ2-1
CDR3aa: CAWSPRLYNEQFF
CDR3nt: TGTGCCTGGAGCCCTAGGCTATACAATGAGCAGTTCTTC

abundance: once
v_gene: TRBV28
d_gene: .
j_gene: TRBJ2-2
CDR3aa: CASSLRVQGPNGELFF
CDR3nt: TGTGCCAGCAGCCTCAGGGTCCAGGGTCCTAATGGGGAGCTGTTTTTT

abundance: .
v_gene: TRBV6-5
d_gene: .
j_gene: TRBJ2-7
CDR3aa: CASSLLDATYEQYF
CDR3nt: TGTGCCAGCAGCCTACTGGATGCCACCTACGAGCAGTACTTC

abundance: .
v_gene: TRBV9
d_gene: TRBD2
j_gene: TRBJ2-7
CDR3aa: CASSVAGTSGTYEQYF
CDR3nt: TGTGCCAGCAGCGTAGCTGGGACTAGCGGCACCTACGAGCAGTACTTC